These 13 T cell receptor beta chains share one sample of origin, sequenced in a study of cytomegalovirus exposure and HLA in healthy donors. This PCR relied on a set of 60 Vbeta primers and 13 Jbeta primers. Data came from immunoSEQ multiplex PCR; TCRdb stores just in-frame clones and leaves some out. Of under 150,000 clones in the sample, roughly 80% are singletons; the top ten hold around 1.2%. Source material: PBMCs. The receptors were sampled from a girl aged 2-10 years in good health and CMV-seronegative.

The chain links TRBV7-9 to TRBJ2-5; D gene ambiguous. The V end was cut by 6 bases, the J end by 7 bases, with 15 bases between. Germline CDR1 reads SEHNR; CDR2 reads FQNEAQ (reference sequence). This CDR3 has 13 amino acids. The CDR3: CASRSYSSGTQYF. Written as DNA, the CDR3 is TGTGCCAGCAGAAGCTACAGTTCAGGGACCCAGTACTTC.

The chain employs TRBV9 and TRBJ2-1; D is uncertain. Germline V CDR1 and CDR2: SGDLS, YYNGEE. V dropped 0 bases and J dropped 10 bases, with 20 bases sitting between them. The CDR3 totals 16 residues. CDR3 in amino acids: CASSVGVTPPYEEQFF. The DNA for the CDR3 is TGTGCCAGCAGCGTAGGTGTGACTCCCCCGTATGAGGAGCAGTTCTTC.

The chain has TRBV19 and TRBJ1-3; D gene ambiguous. Germline V lookup: CDR1 LNHDA, CDR2 SQIVND (reference sequence). Trimming left V 5 bases short and J 1 base short, with 9 bases between. The CDR3 totals 14 residues. CDR3 region: CASSPQSSGNTIYF. CDR3 nucleotides: TGTGCCAGTAGTCCACAGTCTTCTGGAAACACCATATATTTT.

The chain combines TRBV11-1 with TRBJ2-7, with D tentatively TRBD1 (6 bases). The germline V and J ends were trimmed by 1 base and 0 bases, with 13 bases remaining between them. CDR1 and CDR2 (germline): SGHAT, FQDESV (reference sequence). The CDR3 spans 16 residues. DNA for the CDR3: TGTGCCAGCAGCTTAGGGGACACACGGAGCTCCTACGAGCAGTACTTC. Translation gives CASSLGDTRSSYEQYF.

Only a few counts were recorded for this clone. The chain carries TRBV6-5 and TRBJ2-1, with TRBD1 identical over 8 bases. In germline, CDR1 is MNHEY, CDR2 SVGAGI. CDR3 size: 15 residues. V was pared by 5 bases and J by 6 bases, with 9 bases of the junction left unmatched. The CDR3 coding sequence is TGTGCCAGCAGTAGCCACAGGGGGGTGGGCAATGAGCAGTTCTTC. Translating gives CASSSHRGVGNEQFF.

The rearrangement links TRBV7-9 to TRBJ1-2; D uncertain. V lost 6 bases and J lost 4, with 15 bases in between. The CDR3 sequence is 14 residues long. Germline CDR1 SEHNR, CDR2 FQNEAQ (reference sequence). The chain's CDR3 is CASSSISSAYGYTF. In DNA, the CDR3 is TGTGCCAGCAGTAGCATCTCCTCTGCCTATGGCTACACCTTC.

The V and J genes are TRBV4-3 and TRBJ2-7; D is perhaps TRBD2 (6 bases). CDR1 and CDR2 from the germline V gene are LGHNA and YSLEER. V dropped 0 bases and J dropped 1 base, with 13 bases sitting between them. The CDR3 covers 16 residues. The CDR3 DNA reads TGCGCCAGCAGCCAAGAAAGGTTTGCGGGGTCCTACGAGCAGTACTTC. Encoded protein: CASSQERFAGSYEQYF.

The V gene is TRBV5-5, the J gene TRBJ2-5, with a tentative D call TRBD1 (5 bases). Germline V lookup: CDR1 SGHKS, CDR2 YYEKEE (reference sequence). V lost 0 bases, J lost 3 bases, and 15 bases lay in between. There are 16 residues in the CDR3. CDR3 DNA: TGTGCCAGCAGCTTGGCGGGCAGGGCCAATAAAGAGACCCAGTACTTC. Translating gives CASSLAGRANKETQYF. Variable domain in full (rest from reference TRBV5-5 and TRBJ2-5): DAGVTQSPTHLIKTRGQQVTLRCSPISGHKSVSWYQQVLGQGPQFIFQYYEKEERGRGNFPDRFSARQFPNYSSELNVNALLLGDSALYLCASSLAGRANKETQYFGPGTRLLVL.

This clone showed up just a few times. This chain connects TRBV5-1 to TRBJ2-5, with 9 bases that match TRBD1. The length of the CDR3 is 14 residues. Per germline, CDR1 SGHRS and CDR2 YFSETQ. After removal of 0 bases from V and 11 bases from J, the junction contained 8 bases not matched to a gene. The DNA for the CDR3 is TGCGCCAGCAGCTTGGACGGACAGGGGAGGGAGCAGTACTTC. It codes for CASSLDGQGREQYF.

The rearrangement uses TRBV6-1 and TRBJ1-2; D uncertain. V was clipped by 1 base and J by 8 bases, with 11 bases between them. CDR3 length: 13 residues. Per germline, CDR1 MNHNS and CDR2 SASEGT. This chain's CDR3 is CASSEGWAVGYTF. CDR3 DNA sequence: TGTGCCAGCAGTGAAGGGTGGGCAGTAGGCTACACCTTC.

The CDR3 loop reads CSVVGRVIRQTQYF. The CDR3, as DNA: TGCAGCGTTGTAGGGAGGGTAATCCGTCAGACCCAGTACTTC. The chain combines TRBV29-1 with TRBJ2-5, with 7 bases fitting TRBD2. Germline V lookup: CDR1 SQVTM, CDR2 ANQGSEA. The V and J ends lost 4 bases and 6 bases, in that order; junction bases with no gene match: 11. CDR3 size: 14 residues.

The rearrangement links TRBV27 to TRBJ2-7; D may be TRBD1 (6 bases). Trimming removed 2 bases at V and 2 bases at J, with 7 bases between. The CDR3 runs 13 residues. Germline lookup yields CDR1 MNHEY and CDR2 SMNVEV (reference sequence). The CDR3 DNA sequence: TGTGCCAGCAGTTTAAGGACAGCCTACGAGCAGTACTTC. Protein sequence: CASSLRTAYEQYF.

The chain combines TRBV19 with TRBJ1-4, with D possibly TRBD1 on 5 matching bases. Germline V gene lookup returns CDR1 LNHDA and CDR2 SQIVND (reference sequence). The CDR3 loop spans 15 amino acids. The V and J ends lost 4 bases and 7 bases respectively, with 16 bases between them. In nucleotides, the CDR3 is TGTGCCAGTAGTACCGGGACTATACACAGTGAAAAACTGTTTTTT. This sequence encodes CASSTGTIHSEKLFF. The whole variable domain, remainder taken from reference TRBV19 and TRBJ1-4, is DGGITQSPKYLFRKEGQNVTLSCEQNLNHDAMYWYRQDPGQGLRLIYYSQIVNDFQKGDIAEGYSVSREKKESFPLTVTSAQKNPTAFYLCASSTGTIHSEKLFFGSGTQLSVL.